This TCR beta chain stems from a study of T cell changes during pregnancy in multiple sclerosis. Losses at the gene ends were 6 bases for V and 0 bases for J; bases not matched to a gene: 6. From germline, CDR1 is MNHEY and CDR2 SVGAGI. The CDR3 consists of 15 residues. Repertoires were generated with immunoSEQ multiplex PCR, while TCRdb's copy carries only in-frame clones and drops some. Of about 69,000 clones in the sample, 91% were seen once. The receptor was derived from a female donor in good health, enrolled as a control in a pregnancy study. V and J are TRBV6-5 and TRBJ2-7, with 9 bases lining up with TRBD2. Specimen: CD4+ T cells from peripheral blood mononuclear cells, collected in the third trimester of pregnancy. The CDR3 sequence: CASRPLAGISYEQYF. For the CDR3, the DNA is TGTGCCAGCAGGCCTCTAGCGGGGATCTCCTACGAGCAGTACTTC.